This T cell receptor beta chain was documented in a study of T cell changes during pregnancy in multiple sclerosis. This table comes from immunoSEQ multiplex PCR, and its TCRdb copy is limited to in-frame clones, with some not included. The sample shows around 80,000 clones, about 91% of them seen only once. The CDR3 consists of 15 residues. Unmatched junction bases numbered 5, after V lost 7 bases and J lost 2 bases. Germline V lookup: CDR1 ENHRY, CDR2 SYGVKD. The clonotype was recovered from a female donor with multiple sclerosis, enrolled in a pregnancy study. The sample was peripheral blood, taken before pregnancy. The chain carries TRBV10-3 and TRBJ2-1; the match to TRBD2 covers 10 bases. CDR3 residues: CAIKTGTSAYNEQFF. DNA for the CDR3: TGTGCCATCAAGACCGGGACTAGCGCCTACAATGAGCAGTTCTTC.